The clone carrying this TCR beta chain was recorded once. Its antigen is unidentified. V lost 3 bases and J lost 4; bases outside the gene matches: 10. Per the germline V gene, CDR1 is SGHRS and CDR2 is YFSETQ. This CDR3 contains 17 residues. Generated by immunoSEQ multiplex PCR, the TCRdb table keeps only in-frame clones and is missing some. The table records 70,000 to 80,000 clones, nearly 95% of them present only once. These data are taken from a study of OX40 agonist ivuxolimab in advanced cancers. Whole-study results and caveats: Normalized T-cell clonal expansion was also low in some nonresponders.

The source was CD4+ or CD8+ T cells sorted from blood, collected in a trial of the OX40 agonist ivuxolimab. The sequence was obtained from an adult with an advanced solid tumor such as melanoma, head and neck, liver or kidney cancer. This sequence joins TRBV5-1 and TRBJ2-1; TRBD1 matches 10 bases. The CDR3 coding sequence is TGCGCCAGCAGCTCCAGAGGAGGGACAGGGGTATACAATGAGCAGTTCTTC. This gives the protein CASSSRGGTGVYNEQFF.